Listed here are 27 T cell receptor beta chains from one sample, sequenced in a study of cytomegalovirus exposure and HLA in healthy donors. The PCR had 60 Vbeta and 13 Jbeta primers. The protocol was immunoSEQ multiplex PCR, while the TCRdb copy is restricted to in-frame clones and leaves out a portion. Here the sample spans some 110,000 clones, around 84% being singletons. Sample: PBMCs. These receptors were collected from a man younger than 40 in good health and CMV-seropositive.

The rearrangement uses TRBV15 and TRBJ2-3, with D perhaps matching TRBD2 (6 bases). V was cut by 2 bases and J by 6 bases, with 12 bases left in between. Germline lookup yields CDR1 LNHNV and CDR2 YYDKDF (reference sequence). The CDR3 is 14 residues long. The CDR3 here is CATSRPGVSDTQYF. CDR3 nucleotide sequence: TGTGCCACCAGCAGACCGGGAGTCTCGGATACGCAGTATTTT.

The chain recombines TRBV19 with TRBJ2-3; D may be TRBD1 (6 bases). The CDR3 has 14 amino acids. Per the germline V gene, CDR1 is LNHDA and CDR2 is SQIVND (reference sequence). V shed 6 bases and J shed 6 bases, with 16 bases lying between them. The CDR3 protein is CASRGWGRADTQYF. DNA of the CDR3: TGTGCCAGTAGGGGGTGGGGGCGAGCGGATACGCAGTATTTT.

J is TRBJ1-2 and V is TRBV7-9; D is uncertain. Looked up from germline, CDR1 is SEHNR and CDR2 is FQNEAQ (reference sequence). There are 13 residues in the CDR3. V was shortened by 1 base and J by 8 bases, with 11 bases between the two germline ends. The CDR3 loop reads CASSLGFVEGYTF. Written as DNA, the CDR3 is TGTGCCAGCAGCTTAGGGTTTGTAGAAGGCTACACCTTC.

This clone was counted once. This chain uses TRBV5-4 with TRBJ2-7; TRBD2 is a possible D gene (5 bases). Trimming cost V 2 bases and J 0 bases, with 6 bases left between them. The CDR3 runs to 13 residues. Germline values: CDR1 SGHNT, CDR2 YYREEE (reference sequence). CDR3 nucleotide sequence: TGTGCCAGCAGCTTCGGGGACTCCTACGAGCAGTACTTC. Translation gives CASSFGDSYEQYF.

The chain recombines TRBV19 with TRBJ1-6; unclear D gene. The V end lost 5 bases, the J end lost 0 bases, and 14 bases lay between the germline ends. This CDR3 is built from 17 residues. Per germline, CDR1 LNHDA and CDR2 SQIVND (reference sequence). Here the CDR3 DNA reads TGTGCCAGTAGTCGGAGGGCAGGACCCTCCTATAATTCACCCCTCCACTTT. Encoded protein: CASSRRAGPSYNSPLHF.

The chain links TRBV5-1 to TRBJ2-7, with 7 bases aligning to TRBD2. Germline assignment: CDR1 SGHRS and CDR2 YFSETQ. The V gene end was trimmed by 2 bases and the J gene end by 5 bases; junction bases not matched to a gene: 10. The CDR3 covers 15 residues. CDR3 residues: CASSLPPTSLHEQYV. CDR3 DNA sequence: TGCGCCAGCAGCTTACCCCCGACTAGCCTCCACGAGCAGTACGTC.

This clone was recorded only once. This chain joins TRBV7-6 and TRBJ1-2, with TRBD1 matching over 7 bases. V was pared by 4 bases and J by 4 bases, with 6 bases of the junction left unmatched. The CDR3 sequence is 14 residues long. Germline loops: CDR1 SGHVS, CDR2 FNYEAQ. The CDR3 loop reads CASSSLRDSYGYTF. DNA for the CDR3: TGTGCCAGCAGCTCACTCCGGGACAGCTATGGCTACACCTTC. Variable domain in full (rest from reference TRBV7-6 and TRBJ1-2): GAGVSQSPRYKVTKRGQDVALRCDPISGHVSLYWYRQALGQGPEFLTYFNYEAQQDKSGLPNDRFSAERPEGSISTLTIQRTEQRDSAMYRCASSSLRDSYGYTFGSGTRLTVV.

The gene calls are TRBV7-9 and TRBJ1-6, with TRBD1 matching 7 bases. CDR1 and CDR2 from the germline V gene are SEHNR and FQNEAQ (reference sequence). V was pared by 5 bases and J by 7 bases, with 8 bases of the junction left unmatched. CDR3 length: 15 amino acids. The CDR3 spells CASSRPTGPNSPLHF. The CDR3 DNA follows: TGTGCCAGCAGCCGTCCGACAGGGCCGAATTCACCCCTCCACTTT.

The genes are TRBV6-1 and TRBJ1-5, with D perhaps TRBD1 (5 bases). There are 13 residues in the CDR3. The germline gives CDR1 MNHNS, CDR2 SASEGT. The ends were cut back, 3 bases at V and 4 bases at J, with 7 bases in the middle. The CDR3 sequence is CASSEGQNQPQHF. The CDR3 region has the DNA TGTGCCAGCAGTGAGGGGCAGAATCAGCCCCAGCATTTT.

This clone was detected ten times or more. This chain connects TRBV6-5 to TRBJ1-1, with 7 bases lining up with TRBD1. Germline-derived CDR1 and CDR2 are MNHEY and SVGAGI. Losses at the gene ends were 9 bases for V and 3 bases for J; bases not matched to a gene: 4. There are 12 residues in the CDR3. For the CDR3, the DNA is TGTGCCAGTAAGACAGGGTACACTGAAGCTTTCTTT. Translation: CASKTGYTEAFF.

The chain is built from TRBV4-2 and TRBJ2-7, with 9 bases matching TRBD1. Looked up from germline, CDR1 is LGHNA and CDR2 is YNFKEQ. The CDR3 runs 15 residues. After removal of 0 bases from V and 9 bases from J, the junction contained 9 bases not matched to a gene. CDR3 sequence reads: CASSQDGTGPRPQYF. The CDR3 bases are TGTGCCAGCAGCCAAGATGGGACAGGGCCCCGTCCGCAGTACTTC.

The chain links TRBV4-2 to TRBJ1-3, with D tentatively TRBD1 (5 bases). The CDR3 has 15 residues. The ends were cut back, 3 bases at V and 2 bases at J, with 11 bases in the middle. Germline lookup yields CDR1 LGHNA and CDR2 YNFKEQ. The CDR3 spells CASSHREGPGNTIYF. The CDR3 region has the DNA TGTGCCAGCAGCCACAGGGAAGGCCCTGGAAACACCATATATTTT.

V gene TRBV19 combines with J gene TRBJ1-3; no clear D gene. This CDR3 is 13 amino acids long. Per the germline V gene, CDR1 is LNHDA and CDR2 is SQIVND (reference sequence). Trimming took off 5 bases at V and 4 bases at J, with 9 bases between the two ends. This CDR3 is CASSQDGGNTIYF. DNA for the CDR3: TGTGCCAGTAGTCAGGATGGCGGAAACACCATATATTTT.

CDR3 nucleotides: TGCGCCAGCAGCTTGCAACGGTTGGGCCTATATGAAGCTTTCTTT. Protein sequence: CASSLQRLGLYEAFF. The V call is TRBV5-1, the J call TRBJ1-1; D gene uncertain. The CDR3 spans 15 residues. Germline CDR1 SGHRS, CDR2 YFSETQ. Between the trimmed V and J ends, which lost 1 base and 7 bases, there was a span of 17 bases. Looking up the rest from reference TRBV5-1 and TRBJ1-1 gives the full variable domain: KAGVTQTPRYLIKTRGQQVTLSCSPISGHRSVSWYQQTPGQGLQFLFEYFSETQRNKGNFPGRFSGRQFSNSRSEMNVSTLELGDSALYLCASSLQRLGLYEAFFGQGTRLTVV.

The genes are TRBV29-1 and TRBJ2-7; 9 bases match TRBD1. The CDR3 has 12 amino acids. Looked up from germline, CDR1 is SQVTM and CDR2 is ANQGSEA. V lost 7 bases, J lost 3 bases, and 4 bases stayed unmatched. CDR3 nucleotides: TGCAGCGGTGGACAGGGGCTCTACGAGCAGTACTTC. Protein product: CSGGQGLYEQYF.

Only one count was recorded for this clone. V and J are TRBV7-9 and TRBJ2-3; a weak D match, TRBD1 (6 bases). Trimming shortened V by 0 bases and J by 0 bases, and 10 bases separated the two germline ends. The CDR3 consists of 16 residues. Per the germline V gene, CDR1 is SEHNR and CDR2 is FQNEAQ (reference sequence). This CDR3 reads CASSLASGHSTDTQYF. DNA for the CDR3: TGTGCCAGCAGCTTAGCTTCGGGACACAGCACAGATACGCAGTATTTT.

The chain recombines TRBV9 with TRBJ2-2, with 7 bases aligning to TRBD1. CDR1 and CDR2 (germline): SGDLS, YYNGEE. V gave up 4 bases and J gave up 5 bases; unmatched junction bases: 8. CDR3 length: 15 amino acids. In DNA form, the CDR3 reads TGTGCCAGCAGCTGGACGGAGACAGGGACCGGGGAGCTGTTTTTT. It yields the protein CASSWTETGTGELFF.

This clone was observed a single time. The V call is TRBV7-2, the J call TRBJ1-1; D is perhaps TRBD1 (6 bases). This CDR3 is built from 14 residues. Looked up from germline, CDR1 is SGHTA and CDR2 is FQGNSA. Trimming stripped 6 bases from V and 6 bases from J, with 17 bases between. The CDR3 DNA is TGTGCCAGCAGAAACCCCACAGGGATCGCTGAAGCTTTCTTT. It yields the protein CASRNPTGIAEAFF. Filled out from reference TRBV7-2 and TRBJ1-1, the complete variable domain reads GAGVSQSPSNKVTEKGKDVELRCDPISGHTALYWYRQSLGQGLEFLIYFQGNSAPDKSGLPSDRFSAERTGGSVSTLTIQRTQQEDSAVYLCASRNPTGIAEAFFGQGTRLTVV.

The CDR3 nucleotides are TGTGCCAGCAGCCCCCGCGGGTGGAACGAGCAGTACGTC. This encodes CASSPRGWNEQYV. V is TRBV11-3 and J is TRBJ2-7; weak D call: TRBD2 (5 bases). The CDR3 is 13 amino acids. The germline CDR1 and CDR2 sequences are SGHNT and YENEEA. Between the trimmed V and J ends, which lost 5 bases and 5 bases, there was a span of 13 bases.

The chain links TRBV7-8 to TRBJ1-2; TRBD1 matches 7 bases. CDR3 length: 14 residues. Trimming took 5 bases from V and 2 from J; bases not matched to a gene: 5. The germline gives CDR1 SGHVS, CDR2 FQNEAQ. The CDR3 reads CASSMDRINYGYTF. The CDR3, as DNA: TGTGCCAGCAGCATGGACAGGATAAACTATGGCTACACCTTC.

This sequence joins TRBV7-2 and TRBJ2-7; possible D gene TRBD2, 6 bases. CDR1 and CDR2 from the germline V gene are SGHTA and FQGNSA. The CDR3 covers 15 residues. Trimming pared 5 bases from V and 4 bases from J, leaving 18 bases between. The CDR3 DNA reads TGTGCCAGCAGCCTCGATAGCGGAAACATTTACGAGCAGTACTTC. This codes for CASSLDSGNIYEQYF.

The genes are TRBV23-1 and TRBJ2-7; TRBD2 matches 10 bases. TRBV23-1 is an open reading frame whose function is uncertain. J was trimmed by 5 bases and V by 4 bases; bases with no gene match: 11. The CDR3 spans 16 residues. CDR3 DNA sequence: TGCGCCAGCAGTCCCCTGGGGGGGCTAGCGGGAGACGAGCAGTACGTC. Amino acid sequence: CASSPLGGLAGDEQYV.

The chain is built from TRBV5-8 and TRBJ1-5, with 7 bases identical to TRBD1. J lost 5 bases, V lost 3 bases, and 5 bases had no gene match. CDR1 is SGHTS and CDR2 is YDEGEE in the germline V gene. The CDR3 extends over 14 amino acids. The CDR3 bases are TGTGCCAGCAGCTCTAGGACAGGCCATCAGCCCCAGCATTTT. Its translation: CASSSRTGHQPQHF.

The chain links TRBV7-8 to TRBJ2-7, with TRBD2 matching over 15 bases. CDR1 is SGHVS and CDR2 is FQNEAQ in the germline V gene. This CDR3 is built from 17 residues. The V segment lost 5 bases and the J segment 4 bases; nucleotides outside the gene matches: 9. In DNA, the CDR3 is TGTGCCAGCAGCCAACGGACTAGCGGGGGGGAATATTACGAGCAGTACTTC. It is translated as CASSQRTSGGEYYEQYF.

This rearrangement joins TRBV10-3 to TRBJ2-2, with 9 bases that match TRBD2. V trimming: 4 bases; J trimming: 7 bases; junction bases outside the gene matches: 13. The germline V gene encodes CDR1 ENHRY and CDR2 SYGVKD. The CDR3 covers 17 residues. CDR3 loop: CAISGLSSGTRSGELFF. The CDR3 DNA follows: TGTGCCATCAGTGGCCTCTCTAGCGGGACCCGGAGCGGGGAGCTGTTTTTT.

This chain connects TRBV7-9 to TRBJ1-6; D remains unclear. V lost 6 bases and J 8 bases, leaving 14 bases between the germline ends. The CDR3 runs 14 residues. Germline-derived CDR1 and CDR2 are SEHNR and FQNEAQ (reference sequence). The CDR3 nucleotides are TGTGCCAGCAGACCCGACGGGGAATATTCACCCCTCCACTTT. Amino acid sequence: CASRPDGEYSPLHF.

The sample holds one count of this clone. This chain connects TRBV28 to TRBJ2-2; 8 bases are a match to TRBD1. The V and J ends lost 4 bases and 3 bases, in that order; junction bases with no gene match: 4. CDR1 MDHEN and CDR2 SYDVKM come from the germline V gene. The CDR3 has 15 residues. This CDR3 is CASSSTGAHTGELFF. Here the CDR3 DNA reads TGTGCCAGCAGTTCGACAGGGGCGCACACCGGGGAGCTGTTTTTT.